These T cell receptor beta chains were read from a single sample in a study of beta chain features in type 1 diabetes. Some clones are missing from TCRdb's copy, which holds only in-frame ones; the method was immunoSEQ multiplex PCR. Here the sample spans 390,000 or so clones, more than 11% being singletons. The sequenced sample consisted of naive CD4+ T cells from blood. These receptors came from a man under 40 in good health. The CDR3 runs from the conserved cysteine through the conserved F or W. The order of the fields is CDR3 protein, CDR3 DNA, D gene, V gene, clone size, J gene. A D gene is named only where the DNA matches it firmly. Where a row states a size, it is once, few, many or the class of an expanded clone; other rows omit it.

CDR3: CASRPGQAADTQYF
DNA: TGTGCCAGCAGGCCCGGACAGGCGGCAGATACGCAGTATTTT
D: TRBD1
V: TRBV6-5
size: .
J: TRBJ2-3

CDR3: CAWSAITPGGYTF
DNA: TGTGCCTGGAGTGCCATCACCCCCGGTGGCTACACCTTC
D: .
V: TRBV30
size: .
J: TRBJ1-2

CDR3: CASSLGYVYEQYF
DNA: TGTGCCAGCAGCTTAGGCTACGTTTACGAGCAGTACTTC
D: .
V: TRBV7-2
size: .
J: TRBJ2-7

CDR3: CASSEVPRETQYF
DNA: TGTGCCAGCAGTGAAGTGCCCCGCGAGACCCAGTACTTC
D: .
V: TRBV2
size: few
J: TRBJ2-5

CDR3: CASSFQGRAPLYEQYF
DNA: TGTGCCAGCAGCTTCCAGGGCAGGGCTCCTCTCTACGAGCAGTACTTC
D: .
V: TRBV7-2
size: .
J: TRBJ2-7

CDR3: CASSLIRAQGTQYF
DNA: TGTGCCAGCAGCTTAATCAGGGCGCAGGGGACCCAGTACTTC
D: .
V: TRBV7-3
size: few
J: TRBJ2-5

CDR3: CASSLSGLSSYEQYF
DNA: TGCGCCAGCAGCTTGTCGGGCCTCAGCTCCTACGAGCAGTACTTC
D: .
V: TRBV5-1
size: few
J: TRBJ2-7

CDR3: CASSLVAGSTRGYTF
DNA: TGTGCCAGCAGCTTGGTGGCAGGGAGTACGCGAGGCTACACCTTC
D: .
V: TRBV5-6
size: .
J: TRBJ1-2

CDR3: CASSFQTGAVQETQYF
DNA: TGTGCCAGCAGTTTCCAGACAGGGGCAGTCCAAGAGACCCAGTACTTC
D: TRBD1
V: TRBV28
size: .
J: TRBJ2-5

CDR3: CASSPNRETQYF
DNA: TGTGCCAGCTCACCAAACCGGGAGACCCAGTACTTC
D: .
V: TRBV18
size: .
J: TRBJ2-5

CDR3: CASSPRGRPSTDTQYF
DNA: TGTGCCAGCAGCCCCCGGGGCAGGCCGAGCACAGATACGCAGTATTTT
D: .
V: TRBV7-2
size: few
J: TRBJ2-3

CDR3: CAISTRGPGSSTDTQYF
DNA: TGTGCCATCAGTACCCGGGGCCCAGGAAGTAGCACAGATACGCAGTATTTT
D: .
V: TRBV10-3
size: .
J: TRBJ2-3

CDR3: CASSPELAGSTDTQYF
DNA: TGTGCCAGCAGCCCAGAACTAGCGGGGAGCACAGATACGCAGTATTTT
D: TRBD2
V: TRBV5-4
size: .
J: TRBJ2-3

CDR3: CASSEGGADTEAFF
DNA: TGTGCCAGCAGTGAAGGTGGGGCTGACACTGAAGCTTTCTTT
D: .
V: TRBV2
size: .
J: TRBJ1-1

CDR3: CASSSSTGEPGNEQFF
DNA: TGTGCCAGCAGCTCTTCGACAGGGGAGCCGGGCAATGAGCAGTTCTTC
D: TRBD1
V: TRBV25-1
size: .
J: TRBJ2-1

CDR3: CASSVAPDGQQHF
DNA: TGTGCCAGCAGCGTAGCTCCGGACGGACAACAACACTTC
D: .
V: TRBV9
size: few
J: TRBJ2-7

CDR3: CASSSHNEQFF
DNA: TGTGCCAGCAGTTCACACAATGAGCAGTTCTTC
D: .
V: TRBV7-2
size: .
J: TRBJ2-1

CDR3: CASSPLAPTGDNSPLHF
DNA: TGTGCCAGCTCACCATTGGCACCGACAGGGGATAATTCACCCCTCCACTTT
D: TRBD1
V: TRBV18
size: few
J: TRBJ1-6

CDR3: CASSEGQGSSYEQYF
DNA: TGTGCCAGCAGCGAAGGACAGGGGAGCTCCTACGAGCAGTACTTC
D: .
V: TRBV21-1
size: .
J: TRBJ2-7

CDR3: CAWSVPGPMNTEAFF
DNA: TGTGCCTGGAGTGTACCCGGACCCATGAACACTGAAGCTTTCTTT
D: .
V: TRBV30
size: few
J: TRBJ1-1

CDR3: CASRLGAYNEQFF
DNA: TGTGCCAGCAGACTGGGGGCCTACAATGAGCAGTTCTTC
D: .
V: TRBV11-2
size: .
J: TRBJ2-1

CDR3: CASSYKRARADTQYF
DNA: TGTGCCAGCAGTTACAAACGGGCTCGGGCAGATACGCAGTATTTT
D: .
V: TRBV6-5
size: few
J: TRBJ2-3

CDR3: CASSLRLAGTDTQYF
DNA: TGTGCCAGCAGCTTAAGGCTAGCAGGAACAGATACGCAGTATTTT
D: .
V: TRBV7-2
size: .
J: TRBJ2-3

CDR3: CASSPGGASTDTQYF
DNA: TGTGCCAGCAGCCCCGGGGGGGCTAGCACAGATACGCAGTATTTT
D: TRBD2
V: TRBV5-4
size: few
J: TRBJ2-3

CDR3: CASSQGPQAETQYF
DNA: TGCGCCAGCAGCCAAGGGCCCCAAGCGGAGACCCAGTACTTC
D: .
V: TRBV4-3
size: few
J: TRBJ2-5

CDR3: CASRQGLSDTQYF
DNA: TGTGCCAGCAGGCAGGGGTTGAGCGATACGCAGTATTTT
D: .
V: TRBV4-2
size: .
J: TRBJ2-3

CDR3: CATQAGPSRETQYF
DNA: TGTGCCACCCAAGCGGGCCCCTCGAGGGAGACCCAGTACTTC
D: .
V: TRBV7-6
size: .
J: TRBJ2-5

CDR3: CASSQDRGSPATNEKLFF
DNA: TGCGCCAGCAGCCAAGATCGGGGCAGTCCTGCAACTAATGAAAAACTGTTTTTT
D: .
V: TRBV4-1
size: few
J: TRBJ1-4

CDR3: CASSFGYADTQYF
DNA: TGTGCCAGCAGCTTTGGTTACGCAGATACGCAGTATTTT
D: .
V: TRBV7-2
size: .
J: TRBJ2-3

CDR3: CASSPAQAPLSYEQYF
DNA: TGTGCCAGCAGCCCCGCTCAGGCCCCACTGAGCTACGAGCAGTACTTC
D: .
V: TRBV5-6
size: .
J: TRBJ2-7

CDR3: CASSYRQGDSPLHF
DNA: TGTGCCAGCAGTTATAGGCAGGGAGATTCACCCCTCCACTTT
D: .
V: TRBV6-5
size: .
J: TRBJ1-6

CDR3: CASSVDPGYEQYF
DNA: TGTGCCAGCAGCGTAGATCCCGGATACGAGCAGTACTTC
D: .
V: TRBV9
size: few
J: TRBJ2-7

CDR3: CASSWGTQGGGYGYTF
DNA: TGTGCCAGCAGCTGGGGGACGCAGGGAGGTGGCTATGGCTACACCTTC
D: .
V: TRBV5-6
size: few
J: TRBJ1-2

CDR3: CASSESGRGKGHNEQFF
DNA: TGTGCCAGCAGTGAATCGGGGCGCGGGAAAGGGCACAATGAGCAGTTCTTC
D: .
V: TRBV25-1
size: few
J: TRBJ2-1

CDR3: CASRGGFTGQGRRLPLHF
DNA: TGTGCCAGCAGGGGAGGATTTACTGGACAGGGGCGACGGTTGCCCCTCCACTTT
D: TRBD1
V: TRBV25-1
size: .
J: TRBJ1-6